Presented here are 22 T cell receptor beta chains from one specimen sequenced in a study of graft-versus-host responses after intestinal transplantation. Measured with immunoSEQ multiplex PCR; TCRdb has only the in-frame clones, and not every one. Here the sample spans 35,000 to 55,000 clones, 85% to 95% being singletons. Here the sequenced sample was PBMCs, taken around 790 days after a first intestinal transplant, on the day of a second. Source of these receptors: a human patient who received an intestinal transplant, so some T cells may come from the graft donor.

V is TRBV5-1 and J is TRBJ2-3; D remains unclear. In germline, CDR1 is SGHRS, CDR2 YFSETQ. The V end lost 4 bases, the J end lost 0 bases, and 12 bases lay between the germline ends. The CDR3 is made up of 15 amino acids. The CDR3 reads CASSPEISSTDTQYF. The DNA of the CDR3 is TGCGCCAGCAGCCCGGAGATTTCTAGCACAGATACGCAGTATTTT.

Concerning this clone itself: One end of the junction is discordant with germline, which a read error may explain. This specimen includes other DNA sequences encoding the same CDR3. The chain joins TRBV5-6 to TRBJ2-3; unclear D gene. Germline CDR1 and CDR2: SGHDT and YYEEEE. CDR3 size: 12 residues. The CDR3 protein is CASSFLSDTQYF. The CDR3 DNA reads TGTGCCAGCAGCTTTCTTTCAGATACGCAGTATTTC.

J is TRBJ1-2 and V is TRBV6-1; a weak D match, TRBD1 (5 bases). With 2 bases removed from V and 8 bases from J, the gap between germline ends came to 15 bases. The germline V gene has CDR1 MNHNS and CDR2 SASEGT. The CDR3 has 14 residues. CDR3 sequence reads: CASSERGSAEGYTF. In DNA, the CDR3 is TGTGCCAGCAGTGAACGGGGCAGCGCGGAAGGCTACACCTTC.

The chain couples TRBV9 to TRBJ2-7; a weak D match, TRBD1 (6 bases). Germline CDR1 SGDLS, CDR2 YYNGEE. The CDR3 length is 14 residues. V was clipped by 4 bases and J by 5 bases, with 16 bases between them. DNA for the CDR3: TGTGCCAGCAGCTTTCTCCCAGGGGCCCACGAGCAGTACTTC. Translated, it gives CASSFLPGAHEQYF.

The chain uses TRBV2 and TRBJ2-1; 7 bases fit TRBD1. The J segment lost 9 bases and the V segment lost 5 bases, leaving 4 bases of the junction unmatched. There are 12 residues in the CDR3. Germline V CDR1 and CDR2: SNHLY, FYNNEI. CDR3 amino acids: CASSLTGVEQFF. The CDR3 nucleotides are TGTGCCAGCAGTCTTACAGGGGTTGAGCAGTTCTTC.

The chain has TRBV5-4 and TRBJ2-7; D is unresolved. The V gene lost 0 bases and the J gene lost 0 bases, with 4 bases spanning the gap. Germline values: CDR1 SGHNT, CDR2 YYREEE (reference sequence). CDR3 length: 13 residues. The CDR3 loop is CASSLAASYEQYF. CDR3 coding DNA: TGTGCCAGCAGCTTGGCTGCCTCCTACGAGCAGTACTTC.

The CDR3 loop reads CASSAGITSGELFF. The CDR3 DNA follows: TGTGCCAGCTCGGCCGGGATAACAAGCGGGGAGCTGTTTTTT. This rearrangement joins TRBV18 to TRBJ2-2; possibly TRBD2 for D (5 bases). Germline CDR1 KGHSH, CDR2 LQKENI. The CDR3 extends over 14 amino acids. The germline V and J ends were trimmed by 6 bases and 7 bases, with 15 bases remaining between them.

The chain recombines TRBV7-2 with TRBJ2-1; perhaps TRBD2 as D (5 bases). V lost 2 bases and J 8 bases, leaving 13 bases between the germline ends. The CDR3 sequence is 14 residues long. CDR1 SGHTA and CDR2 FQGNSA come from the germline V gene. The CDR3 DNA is TGTGCCAGCAGCTTATATACTAGTCCGGATGAGCAGTTCTTC. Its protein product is CASSLYTSPDEQFF.

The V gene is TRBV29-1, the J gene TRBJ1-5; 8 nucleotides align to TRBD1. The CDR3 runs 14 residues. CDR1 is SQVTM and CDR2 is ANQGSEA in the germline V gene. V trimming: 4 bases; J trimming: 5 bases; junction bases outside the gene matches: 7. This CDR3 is CSVAHGTGDQPQHF. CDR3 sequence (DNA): TGCAGCGTTGCCCACGGGACAGGTGATCAGCCCCAGCATTTT.

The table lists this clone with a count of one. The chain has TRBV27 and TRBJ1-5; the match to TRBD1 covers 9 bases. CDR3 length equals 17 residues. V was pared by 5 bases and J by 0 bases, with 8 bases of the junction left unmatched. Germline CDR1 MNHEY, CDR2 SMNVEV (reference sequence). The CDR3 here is CASSPYGTGNSNQPQHF. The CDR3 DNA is TGTGCCAGCAGTCCGTACGGGACAGGGAATAGCAATCAGCCCCAGCATTTT.

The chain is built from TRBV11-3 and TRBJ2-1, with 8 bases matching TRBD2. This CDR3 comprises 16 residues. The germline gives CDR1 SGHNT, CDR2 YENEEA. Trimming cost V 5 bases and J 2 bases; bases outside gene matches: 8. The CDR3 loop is CASSPLAEITYNEQFF. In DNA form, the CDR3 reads TGTGCCAGCAGCCCACTAGCGGAGATCACCTACAATGAGCAGTTCTTC.

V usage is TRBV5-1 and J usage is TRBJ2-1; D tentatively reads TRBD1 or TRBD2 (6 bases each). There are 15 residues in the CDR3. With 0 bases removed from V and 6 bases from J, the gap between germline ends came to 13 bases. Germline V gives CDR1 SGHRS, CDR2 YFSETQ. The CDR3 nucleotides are TGCGCCAGCAGCTTGGCCACAGGAGGGGGCAATGAGCAGTTCTTC. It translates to CASSLATGGGNEQFF.

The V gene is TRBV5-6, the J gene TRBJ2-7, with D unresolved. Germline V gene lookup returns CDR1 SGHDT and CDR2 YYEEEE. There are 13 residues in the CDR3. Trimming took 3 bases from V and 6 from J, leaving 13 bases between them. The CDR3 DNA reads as TGTGCCAGCAGCTCCTTATCTTCCAGCGAGCAGTACTTC. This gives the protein CASSSLSSSEQYF.

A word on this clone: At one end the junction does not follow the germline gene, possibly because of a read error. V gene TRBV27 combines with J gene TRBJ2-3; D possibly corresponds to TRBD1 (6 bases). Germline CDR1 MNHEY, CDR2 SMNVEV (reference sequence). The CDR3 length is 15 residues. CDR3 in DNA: TGTGCCGGCAGTTTTGAGGGACACATCACAGATACGCAGTATTTT. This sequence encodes CAGSFEGHITDTQYF.

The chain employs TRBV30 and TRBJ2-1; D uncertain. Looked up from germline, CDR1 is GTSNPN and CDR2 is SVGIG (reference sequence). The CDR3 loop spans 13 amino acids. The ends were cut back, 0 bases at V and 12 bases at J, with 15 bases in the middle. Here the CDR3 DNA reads TGTGCCTGGAGTGTATTAGGGCCCGGCGGGCAGTTCTTC. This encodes CAWSVLGPGGQFF.

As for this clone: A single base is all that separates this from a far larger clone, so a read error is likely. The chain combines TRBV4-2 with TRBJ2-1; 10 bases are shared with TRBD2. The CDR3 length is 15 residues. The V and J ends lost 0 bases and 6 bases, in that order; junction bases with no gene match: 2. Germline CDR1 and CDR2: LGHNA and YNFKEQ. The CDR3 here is CASSQDSGGSNEQFF. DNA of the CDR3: TGTGCCAGCAGCCAAGATAGCGGGGGGTCCAATGAGCAGTTCTTC.

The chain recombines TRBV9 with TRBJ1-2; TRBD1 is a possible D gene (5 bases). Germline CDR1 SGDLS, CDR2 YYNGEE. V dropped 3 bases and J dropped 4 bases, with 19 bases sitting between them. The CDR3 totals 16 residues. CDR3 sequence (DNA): TGTGCCAGCAGCGCGGGGCCGGGGGTTAAAGGCTATGGCTACACCTTC. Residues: CASSAGPGVKGYGYTF.

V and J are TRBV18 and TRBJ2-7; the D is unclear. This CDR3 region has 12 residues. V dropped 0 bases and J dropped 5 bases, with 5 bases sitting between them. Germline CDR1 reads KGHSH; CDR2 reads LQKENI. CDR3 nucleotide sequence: TGTGCCAGCTCACCACCAACGAACGAGCAGTACTTC. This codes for CASSPPTNEQYF. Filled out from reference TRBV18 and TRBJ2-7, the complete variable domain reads NAGVMQNPRHLVRRRGQEARLRCSPMKGHSHVYWYRQLPEEGLKFMVYLQKENIIDESGMPKERFSAEFPKEGPSILRIQQVVRGDSAAYFCASSPPTNEQYFGPGTRLTVT.

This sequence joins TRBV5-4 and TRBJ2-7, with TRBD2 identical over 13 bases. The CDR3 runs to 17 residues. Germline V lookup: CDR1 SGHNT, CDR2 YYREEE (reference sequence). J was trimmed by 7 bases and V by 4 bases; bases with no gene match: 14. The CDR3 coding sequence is TGTGCCAGCAGCGCTGGCGGACTAGCGGGAGCTCCGGGTGAGCAGTACTTC. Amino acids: CASSAGGLAGAPGEQYF. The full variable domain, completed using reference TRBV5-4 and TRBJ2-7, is ETGVTQSPTHLIKTRGQQVTLRCSSQSGHNTVSWYQQALGQGPQFIFQYYREEENGRGNFPPRFSGLQFPNYSSELNVNALELDDSALYLCASSAGGLAGAPGEQYFGPGTRLTVT.

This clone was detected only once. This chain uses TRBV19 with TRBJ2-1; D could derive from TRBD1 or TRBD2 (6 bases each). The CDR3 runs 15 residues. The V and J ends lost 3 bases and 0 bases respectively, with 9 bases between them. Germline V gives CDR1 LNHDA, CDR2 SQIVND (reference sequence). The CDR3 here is CASSMRDNSYNEQFF. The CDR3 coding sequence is TGTGCCAGTAGTATGCGGGACAACTCCTACAATGAGCAGTTCTTC.

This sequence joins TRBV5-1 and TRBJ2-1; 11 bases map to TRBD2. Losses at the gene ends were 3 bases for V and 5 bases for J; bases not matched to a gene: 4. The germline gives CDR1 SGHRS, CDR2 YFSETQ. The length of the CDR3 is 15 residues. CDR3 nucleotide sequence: TGCGCCAGCAGCTCTAGGACTAGCGGGCACAATGAGCAGTTCTTC. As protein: CASSSRTSGHNEQFF.

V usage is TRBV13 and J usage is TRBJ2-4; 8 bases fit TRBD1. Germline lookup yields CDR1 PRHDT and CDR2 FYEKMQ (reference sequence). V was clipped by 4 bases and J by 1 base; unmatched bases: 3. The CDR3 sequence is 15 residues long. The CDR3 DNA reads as TGTGCCAGCAGCTCCAGGGACAGGGCCAAAAACATTCAGTACTTC. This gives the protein CASSSRDRAKNIQYF.